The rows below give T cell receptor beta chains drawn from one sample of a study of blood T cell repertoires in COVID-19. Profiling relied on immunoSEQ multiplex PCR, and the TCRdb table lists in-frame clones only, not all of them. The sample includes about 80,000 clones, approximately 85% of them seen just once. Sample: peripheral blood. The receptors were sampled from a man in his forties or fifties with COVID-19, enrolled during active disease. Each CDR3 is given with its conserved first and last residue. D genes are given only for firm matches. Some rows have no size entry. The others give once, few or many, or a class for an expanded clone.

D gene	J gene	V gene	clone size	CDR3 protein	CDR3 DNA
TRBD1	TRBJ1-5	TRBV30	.	CAGGTGAQPQHF	TGTGCGGGGGGGACAGGGGCTCAGCCCCAGCATTTT
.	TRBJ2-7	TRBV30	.	CAWRGRNYEQYF	TGTGCCTGGAGGGGCAGAAACTACGAGCAGTACTTC
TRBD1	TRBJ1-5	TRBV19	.	CASSTPDRGNNQPQHF	TGTGCCAGTAGTACCCCGGACAGGGGGAACAATCAGCCCCAGCATTTT
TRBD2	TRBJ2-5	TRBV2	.	CASSEAGGPRETQYF	TGTGCCAGCAGTGAGGCGGGAGGGCCTAGAGAGACCCAGTACTTC
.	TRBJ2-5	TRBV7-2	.	CASSPTGPGETQYF	TGTGCCAGCAGCCCAACAGGGCCAGGGGAGACCCAGTACTTC
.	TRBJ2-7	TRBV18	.	CASSPSIDNEQYF	TGTGCCAGCTCACCTTCCATAGACAACGAGCAGTACTTC
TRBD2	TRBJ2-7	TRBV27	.	CASSLSGLAASYEQYF	TGTGCCAGCAGTTTATCGGGACTAGCGGCTTCCTACGAGCAGTACTTC
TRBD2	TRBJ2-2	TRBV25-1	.	CASSPLLAGVLRPGELFF	TGTGCCAGCAGTCCCCTACTAGCGGGAGTTCTGCGGCCCGGGGAGCTGTTTTTT
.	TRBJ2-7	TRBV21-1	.	CASRVSGLLSYEQYF	TGTGCCAGCAGAGTTTCGGGTCTTCTCTCCTACGAGCAGTACTTC
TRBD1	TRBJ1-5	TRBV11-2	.	CASSQGGRNQPQHF	TGTGCCAGCAGTCAGGGGGGTCGGAATCAGCCCCAGCATTTT
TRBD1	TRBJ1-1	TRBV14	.	CASSPSRQGTEAFF	TGTGCCAGCAGCCCAAGTCGACAGGGCACTGAAGCTTTCTTT
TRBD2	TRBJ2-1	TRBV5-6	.	CASSFTLAASYNEQFF	TGTGCCAGCAGCTTTACACTAGCGGCGTCCTACAATGAGCAGTTCTTC
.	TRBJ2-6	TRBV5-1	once	CASSLAGQGGANVLTF	TGCGCCAGCAGCTTGGCCGGGCAGGGTGGGGCCAACGTCCTGACTTTC
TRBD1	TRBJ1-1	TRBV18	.	CASSLFTGQGSFNTEAFF	TGTGCCAGCTCACTGTTTACGGGACAGGGATCGTTTAACACTGAAGCTTTCTTT
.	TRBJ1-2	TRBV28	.	CASSLMRDYGYTF	TGTGCCAGCAGTTTGATGAGGGACTATGGCTACACCTTC
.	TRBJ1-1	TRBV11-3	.	CASSLGGEYTEAFF	TGTGCCAGCAGCTTGGGGGGGGAGTACACTGAAGCTTTCTTT
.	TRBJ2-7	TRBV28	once	CASGRGRSYEQYF	TGTGCCAGCGGGCGGGGCCGCTCCTACGAGCAGTACTTC
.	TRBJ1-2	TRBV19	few	CASSIPGDYGYTF	TGTGCCAGTAGTATTCCGGGGGACTATGGCTACACCTTC
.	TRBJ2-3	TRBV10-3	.	CAISDLDTQYF	TGTGCCATCAGTGACCTAGATACGCAGTATTTT
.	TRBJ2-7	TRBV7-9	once	CASSYSVSGPLGYEQYF	TGTGCCAGCAGCTATTCGGTTTCAGGGCCTCTAGGGTACGAGCAGTACTTC